This T cell receptor beta chain derives from a study of shared clonotypes between healthy human individuals. Whole-study results and caveats: What naive subsets generally showed was a larger estimated richness than memory subsets showed. What rarefaction showed was incomplete sorted-subset sequencing despite large depth.

Concerning this clone itself: Its antigen is not known. Other nucleotide sequences in the sample specify the same CDR3.

Sequencing was performed with immunoSEQ multiplex PCR; in TCRdb, only in-frame clones are kept and a portion is missing. The top ten hold about 1.7% of the sample, which has about 2.1 million clones, over 85% seen once. The naive CD8 population came from CD45RO-negative cells selected for CCR7, without terminally differentiated effector memory CD45RA+ cells. Donors had no recently reported acute infections or vaccinations and were HIV-negative. The donor cohort consisted entirely of Caucasian adults residing in Nashville, Tennessee. CDR1 and CDR2 from the germline V gene are SEHNR and FQNEAQ (reference sequence). V was cut by 3 bases and J by 4 bases, with 3 bases left in between. This CDR3 spans 12 amino acids.

The clonotype comes from a man between 18 and 35 years old in good health. Some clones in this sample may be carry-over from other donors' samples. Material for sequencing was naive CD8+ T cells from PBMCs. The chain recombines TRBV7-9 with TRBJ2-2; D remains unclear. The CDR3 DNA reads TGTGCCAGCAGCTTGGGCACCGGGGAGCTGTTTTTT. This translates into CASSLGTGELFF.